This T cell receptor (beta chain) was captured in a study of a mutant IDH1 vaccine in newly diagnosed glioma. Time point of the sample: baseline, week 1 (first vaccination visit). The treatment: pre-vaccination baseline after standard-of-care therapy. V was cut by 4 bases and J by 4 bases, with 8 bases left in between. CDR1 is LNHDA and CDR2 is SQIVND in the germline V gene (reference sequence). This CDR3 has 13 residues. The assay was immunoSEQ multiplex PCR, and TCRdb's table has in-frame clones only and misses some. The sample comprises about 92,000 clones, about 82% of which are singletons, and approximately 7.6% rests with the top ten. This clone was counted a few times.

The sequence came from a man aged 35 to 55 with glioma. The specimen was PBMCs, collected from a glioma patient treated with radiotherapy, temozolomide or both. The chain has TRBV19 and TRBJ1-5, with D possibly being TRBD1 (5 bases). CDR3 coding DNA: TGTGCCAGTAGTACCGACAGAAATCAGCCCCAGCATTTT. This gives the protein CASSTDRNQPQHF.